These T cell receptor beta chains were read from a single sample in a study of OX40 agonist ivuxolimab in advanced cancers. Clones were read by immunoSEQ multiplex PCR, and TCRdb kept only the in-frame ones, dropping some. The table shows 50,000 to 60,000 clones, with roughly 83% occurring only once. Sequencing was performed on CD4+ or CD8+ T cells sorted from blood, taken in a trial of the OX40 agonist ivuxolimab. The receptors were sampled from an adult with an advanced solid tumor such as melanoma, head and neck, liver or kidney cancer. Both conserved end residues are part of each CDR3.

V	CDR3
TRBV5-6	CASSLDRGLSSPLHF
TRBV7-3	CASSLDSYNEQFF
TRBV19	CASRKTGGTEAFF
TRBV5-6	CASSWDRRGNGYTF
TRBV12-5	CASGQGRDHNEQFF
TRBV9	CASSVGSTGTQYF
TRBV5-6	CASSAGTPLGTGELFF
TRBV30	CAWRTTGARQTSTDTQYF
TRBV11-2	CASSLAPWGGEQFF
TRBV10-3	CAISERGGLETQYF
TRBV7-9	CASSLWAGRLSGNTIYF
TRBV7-1	CASSLGIVAYEQYF